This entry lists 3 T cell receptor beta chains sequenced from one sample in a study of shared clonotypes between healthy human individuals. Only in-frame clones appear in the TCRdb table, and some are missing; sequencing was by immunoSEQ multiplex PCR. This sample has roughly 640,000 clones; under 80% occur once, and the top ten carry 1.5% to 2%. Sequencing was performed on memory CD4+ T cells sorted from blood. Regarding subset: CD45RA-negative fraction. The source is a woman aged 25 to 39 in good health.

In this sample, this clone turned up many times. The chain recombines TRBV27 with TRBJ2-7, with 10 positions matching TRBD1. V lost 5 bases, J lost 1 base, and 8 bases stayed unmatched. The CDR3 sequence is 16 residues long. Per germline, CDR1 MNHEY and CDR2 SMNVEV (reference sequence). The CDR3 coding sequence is TGTGCCAGCAGTCCCATATGGACAGGGGGGTCCTACGAGCAGTACTTC. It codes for CASSPIWTGGSYEQYF.

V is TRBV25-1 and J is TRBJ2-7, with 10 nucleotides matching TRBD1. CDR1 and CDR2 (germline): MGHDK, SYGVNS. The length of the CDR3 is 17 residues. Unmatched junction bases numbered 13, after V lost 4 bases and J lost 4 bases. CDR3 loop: CASSGNTPGQGFYEQYF. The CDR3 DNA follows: TGTGCCAGCAGTGGCAACACTCCGGGACAGGGGTTTTACGAGCAGTACTTC.

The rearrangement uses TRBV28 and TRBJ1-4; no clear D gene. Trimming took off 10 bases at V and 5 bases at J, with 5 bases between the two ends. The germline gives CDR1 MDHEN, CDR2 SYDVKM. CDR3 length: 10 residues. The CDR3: CATQNEKLFF. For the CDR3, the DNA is TGTGCCACCCAAAATGAAAAACTGTTTTTT.